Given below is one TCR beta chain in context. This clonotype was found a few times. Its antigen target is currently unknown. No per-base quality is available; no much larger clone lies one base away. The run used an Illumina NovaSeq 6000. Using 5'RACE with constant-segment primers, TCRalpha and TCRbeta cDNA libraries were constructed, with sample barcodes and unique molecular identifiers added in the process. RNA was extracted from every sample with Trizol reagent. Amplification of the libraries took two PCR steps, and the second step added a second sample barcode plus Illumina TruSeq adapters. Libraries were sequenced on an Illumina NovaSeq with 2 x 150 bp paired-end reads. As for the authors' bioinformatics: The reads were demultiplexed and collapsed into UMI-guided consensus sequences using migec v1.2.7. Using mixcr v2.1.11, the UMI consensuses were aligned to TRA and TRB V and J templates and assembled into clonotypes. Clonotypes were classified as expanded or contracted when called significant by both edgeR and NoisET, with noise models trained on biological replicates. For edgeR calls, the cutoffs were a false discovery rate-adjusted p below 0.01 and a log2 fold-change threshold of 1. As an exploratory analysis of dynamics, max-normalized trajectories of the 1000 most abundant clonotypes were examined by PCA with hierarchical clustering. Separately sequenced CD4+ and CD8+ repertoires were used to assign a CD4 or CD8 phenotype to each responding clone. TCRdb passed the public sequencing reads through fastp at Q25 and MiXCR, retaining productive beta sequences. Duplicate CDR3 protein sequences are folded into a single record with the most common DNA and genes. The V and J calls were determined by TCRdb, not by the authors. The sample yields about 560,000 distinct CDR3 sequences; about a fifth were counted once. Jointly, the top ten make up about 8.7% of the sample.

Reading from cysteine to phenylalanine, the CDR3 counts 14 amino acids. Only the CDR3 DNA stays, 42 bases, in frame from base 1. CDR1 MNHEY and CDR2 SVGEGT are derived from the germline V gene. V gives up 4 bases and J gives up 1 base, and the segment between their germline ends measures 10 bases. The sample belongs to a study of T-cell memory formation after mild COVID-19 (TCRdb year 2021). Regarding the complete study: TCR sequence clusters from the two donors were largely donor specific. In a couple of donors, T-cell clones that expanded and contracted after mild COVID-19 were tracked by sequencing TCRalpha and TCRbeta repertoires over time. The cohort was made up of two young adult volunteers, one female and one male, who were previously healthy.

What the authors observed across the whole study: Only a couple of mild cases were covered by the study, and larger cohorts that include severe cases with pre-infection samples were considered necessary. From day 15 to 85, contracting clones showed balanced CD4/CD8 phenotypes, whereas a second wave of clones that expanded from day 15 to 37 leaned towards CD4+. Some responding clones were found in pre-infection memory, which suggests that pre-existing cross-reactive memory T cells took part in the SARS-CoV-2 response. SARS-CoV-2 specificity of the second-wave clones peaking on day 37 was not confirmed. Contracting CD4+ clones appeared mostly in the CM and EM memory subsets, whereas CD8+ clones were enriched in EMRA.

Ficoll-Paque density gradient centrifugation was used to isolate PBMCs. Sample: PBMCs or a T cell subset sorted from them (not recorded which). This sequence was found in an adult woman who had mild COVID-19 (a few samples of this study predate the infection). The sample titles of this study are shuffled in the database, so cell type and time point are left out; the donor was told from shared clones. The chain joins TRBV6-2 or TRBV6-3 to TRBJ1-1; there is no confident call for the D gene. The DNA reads TGTGCCAGCAGTTTTTCAGACCCGAACACTGAAGCTTTCTTT. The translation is CASSFSDPNTEAFF.